This T cell receptor (beta chain) appears in the sequencing data of a study of regulatory T cells in long-lasting Graves disease. Study-wide results and limits: Persistent disease was associated with favored TRBV28 usage and with favored use of TRBJ1-2 and TRBJ2-5.

This clonotype was found a few times. The antigen is unknown. Relying on iRepertoire HTBI primers and Arm-PCR of CDR3 regions, the team built TCR beta libraries. TCRdb used MiXCR to reprocess the multiplex PCR reads, holding one entry per CDR3 protein. The table records a few hundred thousand distinct CDR3 sequences, 20% to 25% of them present only once. Time point meaning: persistent/refractory GD, antithyroid drugs over 5 years with positive TRAb. After RNA was extracted from PBMCs, the TCR library was made from it. CDR3 size: 17 residues. Germline V lookup: CDR1 LNHDA, CDR2 SQIVND (reference sequence). J lost 0 bases, V lost 4 bases, and 6 bases had no gene match.

The source of this sequence is a female donor with Graves disease. This sequence joins TRBV19 and TRBJ1-5; 10 positions agree with TRBD1. The sample in question was peripheral blood mononuclear cells (PBMCs), obtained when the disease was refractory, from a patient treated with antithyroid drugs. CDR3 sequence (DNA): TGTGCCAGTAGTACCCGGGACAGGGGTCTTAGCAATCAGCCCCAGCATTTT. Translated, it gives CASSTRDRGLSNQPQHF.